The sequence of this TCR beta chain was determined in a study of STAT3 mutations in large granular lymphocyte leukemia. About the research overall: Over half of T-LGLL patients had one or more immunosuppressive regimens.

The repertoire was sequenced with immunoSEQ multiplex PCR; TCRdb's copy has only in-frame clones and lacks some. The sample lists approximately 43,000 clones, 80% to 85% occurring once. Study-level results: Clonal expansion was inferred from other time points because no sample existed at each clone's first appearance. Persisting codominant clonotypes may have hidden a small pathogenic clone. In T-cell large granular lymphocyte leukemia, about half of patients showed multiple immunodominant subclonotypes.

Details on this clone: Its antigen is currently unknown.

The CDR3 consists of 16 residues. The V end was cut by 0 bases, the J end by 3 bases, with 12 bases between. Germline V CDR1 and CDR2: SGHTA, FQGNSA. This receptor was taken from a human donor with T large granular lymphocyte leukemia. Some clones in this sample may be carry-over from other donors' samples. The sample was PBMCs. V gene TRBV7-2 combines with J gene TRBJ1-5; TRBD1 might be the D (5 bases). This CDR3 reads CASSLAGGMDNQPQHF. CDR3 nucleotides: TGTGCCAGCAGCTTAGCGGGGGGAATGGACAATCAGCCCCAGCATTTT. The full variable domain, with the rest looked up from reference TRBV7-2 and TRBJ1-5, is GAGVSQSPSNKVTEKGKDVELRCDPISGHTALYWYRQSLGQGLEFLIYFQGNSAPDKSGLPSDRFSAERTGGSVSTLTIQRTQQEDSAVYLCASSLAGGMDNQPQHFGDGTRLSIL.